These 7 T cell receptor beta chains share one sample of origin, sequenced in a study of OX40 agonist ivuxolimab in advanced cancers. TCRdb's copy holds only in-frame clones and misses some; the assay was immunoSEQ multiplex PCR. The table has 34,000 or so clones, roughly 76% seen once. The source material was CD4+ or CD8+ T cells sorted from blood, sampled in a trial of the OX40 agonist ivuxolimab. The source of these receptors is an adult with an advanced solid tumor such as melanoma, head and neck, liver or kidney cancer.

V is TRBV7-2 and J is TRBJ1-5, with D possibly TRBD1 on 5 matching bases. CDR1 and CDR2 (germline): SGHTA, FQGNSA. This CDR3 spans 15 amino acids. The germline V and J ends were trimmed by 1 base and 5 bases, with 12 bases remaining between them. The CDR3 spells CASSLVGGGDQPQHF. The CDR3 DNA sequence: TGTGCCAGCAGCTTAGTTGGGGGTGGGGATCAGCCCCAGCATTTT.

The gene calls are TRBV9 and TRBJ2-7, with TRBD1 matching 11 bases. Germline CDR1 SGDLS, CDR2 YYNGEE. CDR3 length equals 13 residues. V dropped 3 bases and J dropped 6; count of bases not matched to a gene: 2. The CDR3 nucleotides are TGTGCCAGCAGCGGCGGGACAGGGGGCGAGCAGTACTTC. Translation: CASSGGTGGEQYF.

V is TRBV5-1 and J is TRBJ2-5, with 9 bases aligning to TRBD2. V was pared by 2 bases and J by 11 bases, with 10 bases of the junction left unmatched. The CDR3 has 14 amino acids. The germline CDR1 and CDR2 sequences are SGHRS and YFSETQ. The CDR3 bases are TGCGCCAGCAGCTTTAGCGGGGGAGCCCAGGAGCAGTACTTC. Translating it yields CASSFSGGAQEQYF.

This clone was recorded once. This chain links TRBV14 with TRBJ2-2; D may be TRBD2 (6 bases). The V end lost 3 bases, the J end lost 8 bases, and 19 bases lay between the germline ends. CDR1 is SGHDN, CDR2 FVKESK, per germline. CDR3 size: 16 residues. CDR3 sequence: CASSQLAPLRGGELFF. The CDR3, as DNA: TGTGCCAGCAGCCAGCTAGCGCCCCTGAGAGGAGGGGAGCTGTTTTTT.

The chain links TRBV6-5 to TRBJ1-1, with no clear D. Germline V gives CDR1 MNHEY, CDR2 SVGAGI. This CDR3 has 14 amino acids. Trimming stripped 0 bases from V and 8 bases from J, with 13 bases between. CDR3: CASSYSRVSLEAFF. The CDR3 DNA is TGTGCCAGCAGTTACTCGAGGGTCAGCCTAGAAGCTTTCTTT.

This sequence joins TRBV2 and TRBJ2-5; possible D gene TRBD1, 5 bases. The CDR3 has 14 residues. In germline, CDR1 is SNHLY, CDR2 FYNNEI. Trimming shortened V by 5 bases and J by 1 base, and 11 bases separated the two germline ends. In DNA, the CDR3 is TGTGCCAGCAGTCACAGGTCATCCCAAGAGACCCAGTACTTC. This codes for CASSHRSSQETQYF. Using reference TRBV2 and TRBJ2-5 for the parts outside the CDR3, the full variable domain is EPEVTQTPSHQVTQMGQEVILRCVPISNHLYFYWYRQILGQKVEFLVSFYNNEISEKSEIFDDQFSVERPDGSNFTLKIRSTKLEDSAMYFCASSHRSSQETQYFGPGTRLLVL.

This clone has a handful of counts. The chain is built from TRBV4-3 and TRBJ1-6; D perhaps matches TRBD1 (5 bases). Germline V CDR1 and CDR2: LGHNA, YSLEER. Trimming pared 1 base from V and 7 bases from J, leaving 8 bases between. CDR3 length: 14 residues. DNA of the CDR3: TGCGCCAGCAGCCAAGCCCAGGGCAATTCACCCCTCCACTTT. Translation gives CASSQAQGNSPLHF.